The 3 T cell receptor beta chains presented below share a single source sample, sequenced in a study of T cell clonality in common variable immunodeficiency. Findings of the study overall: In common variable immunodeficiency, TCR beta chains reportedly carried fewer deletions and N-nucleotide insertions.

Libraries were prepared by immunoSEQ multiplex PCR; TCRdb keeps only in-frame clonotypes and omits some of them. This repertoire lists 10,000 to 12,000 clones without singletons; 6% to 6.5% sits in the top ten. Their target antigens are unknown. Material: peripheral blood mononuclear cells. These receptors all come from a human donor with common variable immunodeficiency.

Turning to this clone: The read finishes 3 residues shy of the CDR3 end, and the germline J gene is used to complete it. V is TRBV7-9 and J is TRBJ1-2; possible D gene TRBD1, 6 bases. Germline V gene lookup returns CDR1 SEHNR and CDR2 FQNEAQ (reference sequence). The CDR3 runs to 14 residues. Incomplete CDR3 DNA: TGTGCCAGCAGCTTAGCGCCGGGCAGGGGAGGC. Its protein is CASSLAPGRGG. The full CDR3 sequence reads CASSLAPGRGGYTF.

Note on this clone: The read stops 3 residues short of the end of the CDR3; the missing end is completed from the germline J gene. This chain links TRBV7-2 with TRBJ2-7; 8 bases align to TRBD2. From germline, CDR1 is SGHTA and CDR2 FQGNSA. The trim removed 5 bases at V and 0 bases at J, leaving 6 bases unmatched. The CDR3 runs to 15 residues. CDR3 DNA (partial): TGTGCCAGCAGCAAAGGACTAGCCAGCTCCTACGAG. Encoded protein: CASSKGLASSYE. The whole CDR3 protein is CASSKGLASSYEQYF.

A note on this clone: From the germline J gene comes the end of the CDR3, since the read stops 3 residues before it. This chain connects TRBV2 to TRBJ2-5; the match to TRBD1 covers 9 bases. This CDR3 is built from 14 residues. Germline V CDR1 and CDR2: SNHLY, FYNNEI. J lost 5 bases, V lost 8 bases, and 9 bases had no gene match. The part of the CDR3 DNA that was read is TGTGCCAGCCCGGGACAGGGAGGGTGGGAGACC. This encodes CASPGQGGWET. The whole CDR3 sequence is CASPGQGGWETQYF.